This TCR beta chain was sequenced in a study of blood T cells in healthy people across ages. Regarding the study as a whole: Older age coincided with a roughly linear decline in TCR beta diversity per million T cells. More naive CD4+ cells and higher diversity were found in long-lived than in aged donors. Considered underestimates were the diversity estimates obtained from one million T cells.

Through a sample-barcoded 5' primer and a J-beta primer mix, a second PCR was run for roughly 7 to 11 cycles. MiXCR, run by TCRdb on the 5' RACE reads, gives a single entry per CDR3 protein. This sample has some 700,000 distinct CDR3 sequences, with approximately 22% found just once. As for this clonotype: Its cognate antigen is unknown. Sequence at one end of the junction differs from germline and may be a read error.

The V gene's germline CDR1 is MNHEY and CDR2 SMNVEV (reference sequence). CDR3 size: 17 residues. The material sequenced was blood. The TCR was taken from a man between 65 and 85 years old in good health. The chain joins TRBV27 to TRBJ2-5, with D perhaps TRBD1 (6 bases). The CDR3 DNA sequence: TGTGCCAGCAGTTCTTACCCCACAGGGTCCGGCCAAGAGACCCAGTGCTTC. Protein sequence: CASSSYPTGSGQETQCF.